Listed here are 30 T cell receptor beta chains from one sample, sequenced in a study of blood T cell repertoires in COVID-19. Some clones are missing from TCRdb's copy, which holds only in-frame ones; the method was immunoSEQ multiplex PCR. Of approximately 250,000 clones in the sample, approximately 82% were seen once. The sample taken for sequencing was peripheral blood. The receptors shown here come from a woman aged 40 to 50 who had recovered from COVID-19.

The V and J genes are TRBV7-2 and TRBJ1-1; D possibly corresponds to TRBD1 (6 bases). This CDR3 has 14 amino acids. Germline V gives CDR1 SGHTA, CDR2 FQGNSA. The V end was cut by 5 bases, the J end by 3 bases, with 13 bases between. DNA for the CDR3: TGTGCCAGCAGCCCACAGGGAACGGACACTGAAGCTTTCTTT. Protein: CASSPQGTDTEAFF.

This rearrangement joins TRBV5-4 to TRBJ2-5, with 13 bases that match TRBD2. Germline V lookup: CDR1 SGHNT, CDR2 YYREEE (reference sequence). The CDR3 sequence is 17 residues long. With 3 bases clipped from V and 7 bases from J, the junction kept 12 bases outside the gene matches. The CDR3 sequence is CASSSGTSGMSLGTQYF. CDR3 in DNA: TGTGCCAGCAGCTCCGGGACTAGCGGGATGTCGCTGGGGACCCAGTACTTC.

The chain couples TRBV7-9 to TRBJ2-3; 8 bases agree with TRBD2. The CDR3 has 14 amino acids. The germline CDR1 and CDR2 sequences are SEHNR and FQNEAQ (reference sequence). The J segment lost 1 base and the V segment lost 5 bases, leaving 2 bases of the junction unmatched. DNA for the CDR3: TGTGCCAGCAGCGTGACTAGCGGCACAGATACGCAGTATTTT. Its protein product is CASSVTSGTDTQYF. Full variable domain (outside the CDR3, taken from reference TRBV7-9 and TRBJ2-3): DTGVSQNPRHKITKRGQNVTFRCDPISEHNRLYWYRQTLGQGPEFLTYFQNEAQLEKSRLLSDRFSAERPKGSFSTLEIQRTEQGDSAMYLCASSVTSGTDTQYFGPGTRLTVL.

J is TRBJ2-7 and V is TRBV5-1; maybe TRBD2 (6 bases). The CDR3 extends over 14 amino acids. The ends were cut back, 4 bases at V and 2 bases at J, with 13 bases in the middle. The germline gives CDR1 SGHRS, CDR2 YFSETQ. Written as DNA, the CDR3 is TGCGCCAGCAGCCCGTACTCGGGGGCCTACGAGCAGTACTTC. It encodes CASSPYSGAYEQYF.

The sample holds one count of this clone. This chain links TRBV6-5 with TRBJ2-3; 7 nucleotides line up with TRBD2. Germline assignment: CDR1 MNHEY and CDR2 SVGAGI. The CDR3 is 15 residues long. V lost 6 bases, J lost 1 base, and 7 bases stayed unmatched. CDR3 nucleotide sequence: TGTGCCAGCAGCTTACGGGGGGTTGGCACAGATACGCAGTATTTT. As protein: CASSLRGVGTDTQYF.

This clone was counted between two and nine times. In nucleotides, the CDR3 is TGTGCCAGCAGTTTATGGGGAGGCCGGGGACTCGAGCCCCAAGAGACCCAGTACTTC. Translated, it gives CASSLWGGRGLEPQETQYF. The chain is built from TRBV28 and TRBJ2-5, with D maybe TRBD2 (6 bases). V was shortened by 0 bases and J by 1 base, with 21 bases between the two germline ends. This CDR3 contains 19 residues. Germline lookup yields CDR1 MDHEN and CDR2 SYDVKM.

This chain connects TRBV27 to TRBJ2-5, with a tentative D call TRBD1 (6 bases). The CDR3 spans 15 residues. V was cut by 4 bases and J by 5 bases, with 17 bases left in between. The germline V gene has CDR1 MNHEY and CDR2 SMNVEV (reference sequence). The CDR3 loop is CASSSLGTPRETQYF. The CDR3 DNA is TGTGCCAGCAGTTCCCTCGGGACACCGAGGGAGACCCAGTACTTC.

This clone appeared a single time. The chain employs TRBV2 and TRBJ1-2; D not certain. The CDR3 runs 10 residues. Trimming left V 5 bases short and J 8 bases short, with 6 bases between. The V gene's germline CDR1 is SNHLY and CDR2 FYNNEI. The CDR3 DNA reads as TGTGCCAGCAGTAATAAAGGCTACACCTTC. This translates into CASSNKGYTF.

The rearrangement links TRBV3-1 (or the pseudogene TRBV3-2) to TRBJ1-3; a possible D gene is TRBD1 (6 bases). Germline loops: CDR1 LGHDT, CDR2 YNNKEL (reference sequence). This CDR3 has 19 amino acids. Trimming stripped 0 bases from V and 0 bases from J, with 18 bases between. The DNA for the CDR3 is TGTGCCAGCAGCCAAGATCTGAAGTTTACAGGGAACTCTGGAAACACCATATATTTT. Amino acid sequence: CASSQDLKFTGNSGNTIYF.

The CDR3 coding sequence is TGTGCCAGCAGCACGGGACTAGTTGGGACCGGGGAGCTGTTTTTT. Translating gives CASSTGLVGTGELFF. V and J are TRBV5-8 and TRBJ2-2; 8 nucleotides align to TRBD2. The CDR3 covers 15 residues. CDR1 and CDR2 from the germline V gene are SGHTS and YDEGEE. With V trimmed by 4 bases and J by 5 bases, 7 bases remained unmatched.

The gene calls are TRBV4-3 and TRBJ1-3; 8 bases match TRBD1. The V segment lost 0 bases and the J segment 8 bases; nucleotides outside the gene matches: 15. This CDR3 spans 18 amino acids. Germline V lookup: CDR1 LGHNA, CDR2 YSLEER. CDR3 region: CASSQDLRQGQWVDTIYF. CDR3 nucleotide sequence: TGCGCCAGCAGCCAAGATCTGAGACAGGGGCAATGGGTGGACACCATATATTTT.

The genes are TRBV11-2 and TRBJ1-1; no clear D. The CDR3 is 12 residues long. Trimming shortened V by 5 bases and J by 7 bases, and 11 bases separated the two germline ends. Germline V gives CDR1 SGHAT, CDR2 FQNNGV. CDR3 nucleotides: TGTGCCAGCAGCGTTACAGCGGGTGAAGCTTTCTTT. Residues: CASSVTAGEAFF.

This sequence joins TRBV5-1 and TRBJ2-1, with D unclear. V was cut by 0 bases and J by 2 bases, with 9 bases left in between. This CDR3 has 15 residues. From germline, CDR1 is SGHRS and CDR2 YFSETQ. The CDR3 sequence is CASSLDGGAYNEQFF. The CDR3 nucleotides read TGCGCCAGCAGCTTGGATGGCGGAGCCTACAATGAGCAGTTCTTC.

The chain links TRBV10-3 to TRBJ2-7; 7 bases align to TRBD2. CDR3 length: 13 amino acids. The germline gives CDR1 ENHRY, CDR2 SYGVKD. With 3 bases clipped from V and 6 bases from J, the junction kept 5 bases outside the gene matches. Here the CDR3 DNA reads TGTGCCATCAGTGAATTAAGGGAGGGCGAGCAGTACTTC. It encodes CAISELREGEQYF.

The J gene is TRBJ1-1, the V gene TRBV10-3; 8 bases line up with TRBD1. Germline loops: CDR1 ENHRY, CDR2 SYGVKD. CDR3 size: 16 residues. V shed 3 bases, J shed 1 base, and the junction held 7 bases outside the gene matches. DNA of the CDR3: TGTGCCATCAGTGATGGGGACAGGTTATCGAACACTGAAGCTTTCTTT. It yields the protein CAISDGDRLSNTEAFF.

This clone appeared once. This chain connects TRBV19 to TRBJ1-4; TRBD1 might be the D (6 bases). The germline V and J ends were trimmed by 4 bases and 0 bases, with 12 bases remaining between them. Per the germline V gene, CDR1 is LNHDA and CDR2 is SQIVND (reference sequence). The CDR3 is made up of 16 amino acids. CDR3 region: CASSRKGGTTNEKLFF. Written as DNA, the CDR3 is TGTGCCAGTAGTAGAAAGGGGGGGACAACTAATGAAAAACTGTTTTTT.

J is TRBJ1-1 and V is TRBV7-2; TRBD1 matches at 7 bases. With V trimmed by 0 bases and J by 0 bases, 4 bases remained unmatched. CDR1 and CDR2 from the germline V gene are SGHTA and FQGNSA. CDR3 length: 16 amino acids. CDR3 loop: CASSLAPRGMNTEAFF. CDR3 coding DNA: TGTGCCAGCAGCTTAGCGCCCAGGGGGATGAACACTGAAGCTTTCTTT.

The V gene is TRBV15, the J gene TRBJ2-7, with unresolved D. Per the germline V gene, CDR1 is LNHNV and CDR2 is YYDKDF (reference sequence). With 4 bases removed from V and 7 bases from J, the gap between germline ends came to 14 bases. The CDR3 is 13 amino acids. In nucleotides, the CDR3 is TGTGCCACCAGCACAGCACCGGCGGTGGAGCAGTACTTC. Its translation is CATSTAPAVEQYF.

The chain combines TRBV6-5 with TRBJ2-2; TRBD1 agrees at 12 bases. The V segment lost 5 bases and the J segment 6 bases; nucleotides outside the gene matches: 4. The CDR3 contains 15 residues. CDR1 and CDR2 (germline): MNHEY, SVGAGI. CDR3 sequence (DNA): TGTGCCAGCAGTACAGGGACAGGGGGCCCCGGGGAGCTGTTTTTT. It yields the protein CASSTGTGGPGELFF.

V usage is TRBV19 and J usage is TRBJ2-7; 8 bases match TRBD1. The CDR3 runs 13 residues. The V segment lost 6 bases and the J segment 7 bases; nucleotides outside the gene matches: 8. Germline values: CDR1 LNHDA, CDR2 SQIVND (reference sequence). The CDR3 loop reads CASSPDREKEQYF. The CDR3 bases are TGTGCCAGTAGCCCGGACAGGGAAAAGGAGCAGTACTTC.

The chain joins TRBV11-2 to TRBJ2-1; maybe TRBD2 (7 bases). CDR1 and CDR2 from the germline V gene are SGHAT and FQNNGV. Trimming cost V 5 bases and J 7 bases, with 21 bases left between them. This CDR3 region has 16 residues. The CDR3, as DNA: TGTGCCAGCAGCCGATTAGCTAGGGGGGGCAGGAATGAGCAGTTCTTC. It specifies CASSRLARGGRNEQFF.

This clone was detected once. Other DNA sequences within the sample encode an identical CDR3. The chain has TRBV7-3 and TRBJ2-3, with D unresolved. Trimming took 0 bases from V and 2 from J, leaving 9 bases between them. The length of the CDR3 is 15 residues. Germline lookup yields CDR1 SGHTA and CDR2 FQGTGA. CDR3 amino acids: CASSLTGQITDTQYF. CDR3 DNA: TGTGCCAGCAGCTTAACTGGGCAGATCACAGATACGCAGTATTTT. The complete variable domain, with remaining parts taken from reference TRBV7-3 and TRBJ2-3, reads GAGVSQTPSNKVTEKGKYVELRCDPISGHTALYWYRQSLGQGPEFLIYFQGTGAADDSGLPNDRFFAVRPEGSVSTLKIQRTERGDSAVYLCASSLTGQITDTQYFGPGTRLTVL.

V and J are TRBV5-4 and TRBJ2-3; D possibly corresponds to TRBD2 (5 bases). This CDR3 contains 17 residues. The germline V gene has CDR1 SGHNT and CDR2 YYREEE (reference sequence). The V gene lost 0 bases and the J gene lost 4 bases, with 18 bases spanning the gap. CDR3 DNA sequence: TGTGCCAGCAGCTTGGCCTCGGGGATTCCTGATCCAGATACGCAGTATTTT. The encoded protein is CASSLASGIPDPDTQYF.

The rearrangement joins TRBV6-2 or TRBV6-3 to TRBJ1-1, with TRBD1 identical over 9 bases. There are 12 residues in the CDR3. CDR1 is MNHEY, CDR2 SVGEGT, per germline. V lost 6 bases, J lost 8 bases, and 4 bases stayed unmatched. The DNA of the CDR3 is TGTGCCAGCAGCGGACAGGGGATGGAAGCTTTCTTT. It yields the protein CASSGQGMEAFF.

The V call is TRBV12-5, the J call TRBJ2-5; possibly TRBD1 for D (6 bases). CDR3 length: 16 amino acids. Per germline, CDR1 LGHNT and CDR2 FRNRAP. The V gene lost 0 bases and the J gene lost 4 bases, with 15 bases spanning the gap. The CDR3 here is CASGLVLGQTPETQYF. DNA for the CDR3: TGTGCTAGTGGTTTGGTACTCGGACAGACTCCAGAGACCCAGTACTTC.

The CDR3 nucleotides are TGTGCCAGCAGCGCCCTATTCGGTGGTACGCAGTATTTT. Its protein is CASSALFGGTQYF. The rearrangement links TRBV7-3 to TRBJ2-3, with D unclear. The CDR3 loop spans 13 amino acids. Germline V gene sequence: CDR1 SGHTA, CDR2 FQGTGA. Trimming shortened V by 5 bases and J by 8 bases, and 14 bases separated the two germline ends.

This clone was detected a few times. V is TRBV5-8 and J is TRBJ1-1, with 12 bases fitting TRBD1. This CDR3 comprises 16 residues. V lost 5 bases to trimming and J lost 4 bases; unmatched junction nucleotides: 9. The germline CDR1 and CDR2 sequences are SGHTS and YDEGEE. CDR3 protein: CASSWGQGAFGTEAFF. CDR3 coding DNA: TGTGCCAGCAGTTGGGGACAGGGGGCTTTCGGCACTGAAGCTTTCTTT.

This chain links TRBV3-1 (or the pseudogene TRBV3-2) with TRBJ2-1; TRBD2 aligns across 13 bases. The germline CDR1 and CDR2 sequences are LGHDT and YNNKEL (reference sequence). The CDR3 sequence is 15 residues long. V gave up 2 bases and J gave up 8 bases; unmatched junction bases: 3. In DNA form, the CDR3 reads TGTGCCAGCAGCCAAAGGACTAGCGGGGGCCATGAGCAGTTCTTC. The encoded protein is CASSQRTSGGHEQFF.

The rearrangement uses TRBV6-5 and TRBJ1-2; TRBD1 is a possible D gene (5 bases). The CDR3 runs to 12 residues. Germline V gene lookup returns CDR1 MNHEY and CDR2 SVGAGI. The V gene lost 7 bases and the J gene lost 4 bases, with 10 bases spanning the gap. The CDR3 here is CASKQDIYGYTF. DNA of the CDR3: TGTGCCAGCAAACAGGATATCTATGGCTACACCTTC.

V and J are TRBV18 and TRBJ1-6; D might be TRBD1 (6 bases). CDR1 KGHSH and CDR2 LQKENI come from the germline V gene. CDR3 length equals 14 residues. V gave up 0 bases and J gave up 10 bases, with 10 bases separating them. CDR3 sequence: CASSPPSRGSPLHF. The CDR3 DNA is TGTGCCAGCTCACCACCGTCCAGGGGATCACCCCTCCACTTT.